The present T cell receptor (beta chain) was sequenced within a study of T cells after yellow fever vaccination. Study findings and constraints: By day 5 rather than day 15, the secondary response had peaked, though it was weaker. CD4 and CD8 compartments shared a small share of clonotypes, likely from convergent recombination.

Trimming removed 3 bases at V and 4 bases at J, with 13 bases between. This CDR3 has 14 amino acids. Germline CDR1 reads SQVTM; CDR2 reads ANQGSEA. For TCR, cDNA came from 5'RACE template switching, which added a universal primer site and UMIs. MiXCR, run by TCRdb on the 5' RACE reads, gives a single entry per CDR3 protein. Counted here are some 350,000 distinct CDR3 sequences, roughly 6.1% occurring once; the ten biggest clones make up over 14%. This clonotype was counted many times. Its antigen is unidentified. The source is a man under 40 who received the YFV17D yellow fever vaccine. The material sequenced was PBMCs, taken 5 days after the yellow fever booster vaccination. V is TRBV29-1 and J is TRBJ2-1; the D gene is possibly TRBD2 (5 bases). The DNA for the CDR3 is TGCAGCGTTGACGAGTGGGAGCGGTACAATGAGCAGTTCTTC. Translated, it gives CSVDEWERYNEQFF.